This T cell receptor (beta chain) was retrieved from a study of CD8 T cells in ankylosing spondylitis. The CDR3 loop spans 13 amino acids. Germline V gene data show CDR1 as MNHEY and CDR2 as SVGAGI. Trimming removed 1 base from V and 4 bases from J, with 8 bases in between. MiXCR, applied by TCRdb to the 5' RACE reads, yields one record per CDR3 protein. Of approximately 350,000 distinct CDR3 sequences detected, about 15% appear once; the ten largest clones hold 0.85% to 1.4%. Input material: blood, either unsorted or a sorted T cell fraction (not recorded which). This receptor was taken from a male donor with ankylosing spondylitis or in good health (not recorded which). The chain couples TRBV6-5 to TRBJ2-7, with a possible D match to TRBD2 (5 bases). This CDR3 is CASSYWTGYEQYF. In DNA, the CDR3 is TGTGCCAGCAGTTACTGGACTGGATACGAGCAGTACTTC.